The 4 T cell receptor beta chains presented below share a single source sample, sequenced in a study of a mutant IDH1 vaccine in newly diagnosed glioma. Their target antigens are unknown. Assay used: immunoSEQ multiplex PCR; TCRdb lists only in-frame clones, some missing. The sample yields tens of thousands of clones, less than 75% seen once. As to time point: week 47, end of study. Vaccinated patients received 300 ug of mutant IDH1 20-mer peptide per dose, with topical imiquimod. Sequencing was performed on peripheral blood mononuclear cells (PBMCs), taken from a glioma patient whose treatment included an IDH1 peptide vaccine. These TCRs come from a man aged 35-49 years with glioma. Some clones in this sample may be carry-over from other donors' samples.

This sequence joins TRBV7-7 and TRBJ2-5, with D possibly TRBD2 on 5 matching bases. This CDR3 is built from 13 residues. CDR1 and CDR2 (germline): SSHAT, FNYEAQ (reference sequence). V was shortened by 5 bases and J by 0 bases, with 7 bases between the two germline ends. The CDR3 region has the DNA TGTGCCAGCAGCCAGGACTACCAAGAGACCCAGTACTTC. The encoded protein is CASSQDYQETQYF.

This clone was observed a handful of times. This sequence joins TRBV27 and TRBJ2-7; 9 bases agree with TRBD2. Germline V gene data show CDR1 as MNHEY and CDR2 as SMNVEV (reference sequence). Trimming at V came to 5 bases and at J to 7 bases, leaving 12 bases not matched to a gene. The CDR3 is made up of 15 amino acids. CDR3 amino acids: CASSPSLAGVVEQYF. CDR3 in DNA: TGTGCCAGCAGTCCATCCTTAGCGGGGGTAGTAGAGCAGTACTTC.

The genes are TRBV5-4 and TRBJ2-7; 7 nucleotides align to TRBD1. This CDR3 region has 13 residues. Trimming removed 4 bases from V and 4 bases from J; junction bases left unmatched: 5. The germline V gene encodes CDR1 SGHNT and CDR2 YYREEE (reference sequence). The CDR3 spells CASSRDRQYEQYF. DNA of the CDR3: TGTGCCAGCAGCCGGGACAGACAATACGAGCAGTACTTC.

The V gene is TRBV6-1, the J gene TRBJ2-4; D ambiguous. The CDR3 covers 13 residues. The V and J ends lost 4 bases and 3 bases respectively, with 7 bases between them. The germline gives CDR1 MNHNS, CDR2 SASEGT. CDR3 amino acids: CASSGLYKNIQYF. The CDR3 DNA is TGTGCCAGCAGTGGACTGTACAAAAACATTCAGTACTTC.